The clone carrying this T cell receptor (beta chain) was counted a single time. What it recognizes is unknown. CDR1 and CDR2 (germline): SGHTA, FQGNSA. The length of the CDR3 is 14 residues. Trimming took 3 bases from V and 2 from J, leaving 9 bases between them. The sample is drawn from a study of cytomegalovirus exposure and HLA in healthy donors. About the study: Among the roughly 370 genotyped donors, over 70% were placed in the Caucasian-associated ancestry cluster. Study findings and constraints: A later analysis linked fewer than 20,000 TCR beta sequences to HLA alleles at 0.05 false discovery rate. In vitro, three CMV-associated chains proved specific for CMV antigens. There was a cluster of highly shared sequence variants that was likely a sequencing artifact.

Both 60 Vbeta primers and 13 Jbeta primers went into the PCR. Generated by immunoSEQ multiplex PCR, the TCRdb table keeps only in-frame clones and is missing some. The profile shows approximately 250,000 clones, around 80% of them singletons. V and J are TRBV7-2 and TRBJ2-3, with no clear D. The receptor was isolated from a boy between 10 and 17 years old in good health and CMV-seronegative. The sequencing sample was made of PBMCs. This CDR3 is CASSLTLSTDTQYF. CDR3 DNA: TGTGCCAGCAGCTTGACACTTTCCACAGATACGCAGTATTTT.